This TCR beta chain came from a study of T and B cells in COVID-19 patients. For the study at large: Peripheral blood came from COVID-19 patients with active infection or after recovery. Of more than 19 active-infection patients, about 13 were critically ill with mechanical ventilation or extracorporeal membrane oxygenation. About 90% of the roughly 20 active-infection patients had comorbidities associated with unfavorable COVID-19 outcome.

Each TRB amplification used roughly 220-550 ng of genomic DNA from blood. TRB rearrangements were amplified by multiplex PCR with BIOMED2 TRB-A/B primers. TCRdb passed the multiplex PCR reads through MiXCR, listing each CDR3 protein once. This table holds about 15,000 distinct CDR3 sequences, under 30% found once. This clonotype was observed a handful of times. The CDR3 is 13 residues long. V lost 4 bases to trimming and J lost 0 bases, with 6 bases between them. Sequencing was carried out using blood. This sequence originates from a human donor who had recovered from COVID-19. The chain joins TRBV12-3 or TRBV12-4 to TRBJ1-1; no firm D call. CDR3 DNA: TGTGCCAGCAGTTCGAGCTTGAACACTGAAGCTTTCTTT. It specifies CASSSSLNTEAFF.